The 10 T cell receptor beta chains below come from one sample, sequenced in a study of CD8 T cells in ankylosing spondylitis. From the 5' RACE reads, TCRdb called clonotypes with MiXCR, one entry per CDR3 protein. Of tens of thousands of distinct CDR3 sequences listed, 7.9% are singletons. Material for sequencing was blood. The source is a male donor with ankylosing spondylitis or in good health (not recorded which).

This clonotype was seen a few times. V gene TRBV20-1 combines with J gene TRBJ2-5, with no clear D. CDR3 length equals 11 residues. Trimming removed 6 bases from V and 5 bases from J, with 10 bases in between. Germline CDR1 and CDR2: DFQATT and SNEGSKA (reference sequence). The CDR3 DNA follows: TGCAGTGCAGTTGTCCGGGAGACCCAGTACTTC. Protein product: CSAVVRETQYF.

The rearrangement joins TRBV7-3 to TRBJ2-1, with D tentatively TRBD2 (6 bases). The CDR3 runs to 14 residues. Germline V CDR1 and CDR2: SGHTA, FQGTGA. Trimming cost V 0 bases and J 10 bases, with 13 bases left between them. DNA for the CDR3: TGTGCCAGCAGCTTAACTCGGCTAGCGTCCGAGCAGTTCTTC. Translating gives CASSLTRLASEQFF.

This rearrangement joins TRBV29-1 to TRBJ2-7, with 16 bases fitting TRBD2. The CDR3 length is 14 residues. Germline V gene sequence: CDR1 SQVTM, CDR2 ANQGSEA. Unmatched junction bases numbered 10, after V lost 7 bases and J lost 10 bases. This CDR3 is CSAFSGTSGRAQYF. The CDR3 region has the DNA TGCAGCGCTTTTTCCGGGACTAGCGGGAGGGCTCAGTACTTC.

This clonotype has at least ten counts. The J gene is TRBJ2-5, the V gene TRBV5-1; possibly TRBD1 for D (5 bases). Germline values: CDR1 SGHRS, CDR2 YFSETQ. The CDR3 is made up of 15 amino acids. Trimming took 5 bases from V and 1 from J, leaving 15 bases between them. In nucleotides, the CDR3 is TGCGCCAGCAGTCGAGGCGACAGCCTCCAAGAGACCCAGTACTTC. Amino acids: CASSRGDSLQETQYF.

This clonotype was seen only a few times. The V call is TRBV20-1, the J call TRBJ2-3, with 8 bases fitting TRBD2. Germline V lookup: CDR1 DFQATT, CDR2 SNEGSKA (reference sequence). Germline trimming cut 3 bases from V and 0 bases from J; bases unmatched to any gene: 2. The CDR3 runs to 14 residues. In DNA, the CDR3 is TGCAGTGCTAGGCCTAGCGGGAGCACAGATACGCAGTATTTT. This translates into CSARPSGSTDTQYF.

This clonotype was counted only a few times. The rearrangement links TRBV7-9 to TRBJ2-1; D may be TRBD1 or TRBD2 (5 bases each). V lost 4 bases and J 2 bases, leaving 21 bases between the germline ends. The CDR3 spans 18 residues. Germline-derived CDR1 and CDR2 are SEHNR and FQNEAQ (reference sequence). The CDR3 region is CASSSGPSSLAPYNEQFF. The CDR3 DNA reads TGTGCCAGCAGCTCGGGGCCCTCTAGCTTGGCCCCCTACAATGAGCAGTTCTTC.

V and J are TRBV20-1 and TRBJ1-4; TRBD1 might be the D (6 bases). Germline assignment: CDR1 DFQATT and CDR2 SNEGSKA (reference sequence). CDR3 length: 14 amino acids. Trimming took 6 bases from V and 6 from J, leaving 17 bases between them. The CDR3 loop reads CSARHDRMDEKLFF. In nucleotides, the CDR3 is TGCAGTGCCAGACACGACAGGATGGATGAAAAACTGTTTTTT.

This clonotype was found a few times. V and J are TRBV27 and TRBJ2-1; 7 bases are shared with TRBD2. The CDR3 is made up of 12 amino acids. V shed 6 bases, J shed 9 bases, and the junction held 5 bases outside the gene matches. Germline assignment: CDR1 MNHEY and CDR2 SMNVEV (reference sequence). CDR3: CASREAGSEQFF. The CDR3 DNA reads as TGTGCCAGCAGAGAAGCGGGATCTGAGCAGTTCTTC.

The rearrangement links TRBV29-1 to TRBJ1-1; D may be TRBD1 (6 bases). The CDR3 totals 15 residues. Germline loops: CDR1 SQVTM, CDR2 ANQGSEA. V was trimmed by 6 bases and J by 0 bases, leaving 17 bases between them. The CDR3 here is CSVRDTGGMNTEAFF. Written as DNA, the CDR3 is TGCAGCGTGCGGGACACCGGGGGAATGAACACTGAAGCTTTCTTT.

This clonotype was recorded a few times. The chain has TRBV5-1 and TRBJ2-1; a weak D match, TRBD2 (6 bases). This CDR3 comprises 17 residues. Looked up from germline, CDR1 is SGHRS and CDR2 is YFSETQ. V lost 4 bases, J lost 0 bases, and 17 bases lay in between. The DNA of the CDR3 is TGCGCCAGCAGCCTGGGGGTCGGTAGCGGCTCCTACAATGAGCAGTTCTTC. As protein: CASSLGVGSGSYNEQFF.